This entry lists 5 T cell receptor beta chains sequenced from one sample in a study of blood T cell repertoires in COVID-19. This table comes from immunoSEQ multiplex PCR, and its TCRdb copy is limited to in-frame clones, with some not included. The repertoire holds around 250,000 clones, with approximately 90% as singletons. Sequencing was performed on PBMCs or T cells enriched from blood (not recorded which). These receptor sequences come from a woman in her thirties or forties with acute COVID-19.

The chain couples TRBV7-9 to TRBJ2-5; possible D gene TRBD2, 5 bases. Germline V gives CDR1 SEHNR, CDR2 FQNEAQ (reference sequence). The CDR3 is 13 residues long. V was pared by 3 bases and J by 5 bases, with 10 bases between. CDR3 DNA: TGTGCCAGCAGCTTCGAGGGAATCGAGACCCAGTACTTC. Protein sequence: CASSFEGIETQYF.

The J gene is TRBJ2-3, the V gene TRBV5-5; 7 bases are shared with TRBD1. Germline assignment: CDR1 SGHKS and CDR2 YYEKEE (reference sequence). Losses at the gene ends were 4 bases for V and 1 base for J; bases not matched to a gene: 9. The CDR3 covers 16 residues. For the CDR3, the DNA is TGTGCCAGCAGCGCTAGACAGGGCCTCCGCACAGATACGCAGTATTTT. Encoded protein: CASSARQGLRTDTQYF.

The chain joins TRBV9 to TRBJ1-2; 9 bases agree with TRBD1. V dropped 2 bases and J dropped 4; count of bases not matched to a gene: 6. The CDR3 has 15 amino acids. Germline CDR1 and CDR2: SGDLS and YYNGEE. CDR3 DNA sequence: TGTGCCAGCAGCGTCGGGACAGGGTTGGGCTATGGCTACACCTTC. Translated: CASSVGTGLGYGYTF.

The rearrangement links TRBV2 to TRBJ1-5; 8 bases are a match to TRBD1. Germline-derived CDR1 and CDR2 are SNHLY and FYNNEI. CDR3 size: 15 residues. Trimming cost V 7 bases and J 4 bases; bases outside gene matches: 9. CDR3 sequence: CASTVTGGVNQPQHF. In DNA, the CDR3 is TGTGCCAGCACCGTTACAGGGGGAGTTAATCAGCCCCAGCATTTT. Looking up the rest from reference TRBV2 and TRBJ1-5 gives the full variable domain: EPEVTQTPSHQVTQMGQEVILRCVPISNHLYFYWYRQILGQKVEFLVSFYNNEISEKSEIFDDQFSVERPDGSNFTLKIRSTKLEDSAMYFCASTVTGGVNQPQHFGDGTRLSIL.

The CDR3 coding sequence is TGTGCCAGCACCCCTTCGCCGGGGTCCGTACCCTATGGCTACACCTTC. The encoded protein is CASTPSPGSVPYGYTF. The J gene is TRBJ1-2, the V gene TRBV9; no clear D gene. In germline, CDR1 is SGDLS, CDR2 YYNGEE. The CDR3 spans 16 residues. V lost 6 bases, J lost 4 bases, and 22 bases lay in between.